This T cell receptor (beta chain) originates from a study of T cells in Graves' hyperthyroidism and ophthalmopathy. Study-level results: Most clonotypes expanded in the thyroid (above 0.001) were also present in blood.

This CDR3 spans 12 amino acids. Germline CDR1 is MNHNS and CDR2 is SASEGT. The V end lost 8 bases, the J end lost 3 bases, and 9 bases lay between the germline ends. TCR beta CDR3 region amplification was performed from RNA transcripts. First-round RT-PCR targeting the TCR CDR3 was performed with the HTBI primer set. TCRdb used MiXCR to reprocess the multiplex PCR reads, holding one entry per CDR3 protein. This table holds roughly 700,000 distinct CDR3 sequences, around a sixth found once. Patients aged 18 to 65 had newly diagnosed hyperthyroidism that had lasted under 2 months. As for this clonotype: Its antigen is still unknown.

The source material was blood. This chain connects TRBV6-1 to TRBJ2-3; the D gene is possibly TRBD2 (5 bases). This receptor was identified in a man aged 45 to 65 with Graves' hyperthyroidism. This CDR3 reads CASGRETDTQYF. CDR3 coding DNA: TGTGCCAGCGGGAGAGAGACAGATACGCAGTATTTT.